This TCR beta chain was captured in a study of sequential checkpoint blockade in melanoma. This clone was observed a handful of times. Treatment here: randomized to nivolumab then ipilimumab (arm A) or the reverse (arm B). The CDR3 has 13 amino acids. V lost 4 bases and J lost 5, with 12 bases in between. Per germline, CDR1 LGHNA and CDR2 YSLEER. Assay used: immunoSEQ multiplex PCR; TCRdb lists only in-frame clones, some missing. The sample contains more than 10,000 clones, 60% to 80% of which appear only once. The clonotype originates from a human donor with melanoma. This chain connects TRBV4-3 to TRBJ2-7, with a possible D match to TRBD1 (6 bases). The sequencing used CD8+ T cells sorted from blood (inferred from file names), collected from a patient given nivolumab and ipilimumab in sequence. The CDR3 nucleotides are TGCGCCAGCAGCCTTACAGGGTATAACGAGCAGTACTTC. Protein: CASSLTGYNEQYF.